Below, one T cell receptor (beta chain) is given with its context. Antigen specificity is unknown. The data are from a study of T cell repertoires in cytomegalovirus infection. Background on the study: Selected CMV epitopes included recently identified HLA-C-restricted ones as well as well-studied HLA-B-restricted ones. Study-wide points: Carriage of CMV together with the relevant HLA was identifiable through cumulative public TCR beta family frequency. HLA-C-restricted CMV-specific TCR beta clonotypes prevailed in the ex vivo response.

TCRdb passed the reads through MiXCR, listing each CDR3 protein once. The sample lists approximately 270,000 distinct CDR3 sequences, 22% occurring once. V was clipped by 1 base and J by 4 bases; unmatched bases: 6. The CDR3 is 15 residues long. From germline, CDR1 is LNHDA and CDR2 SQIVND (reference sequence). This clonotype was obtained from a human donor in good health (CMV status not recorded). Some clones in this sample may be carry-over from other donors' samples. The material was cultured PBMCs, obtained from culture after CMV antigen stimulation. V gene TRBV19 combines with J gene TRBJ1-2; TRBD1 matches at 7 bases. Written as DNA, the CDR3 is TGTGCCAGTAGTATAGGGGGACAGACGGGCTATGGCTACACCTTC. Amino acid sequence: CASSIGGQTGYGYTF.